This T cell receptor (beta chain) stems from a study of vaccination effects on CD4 cells after COVID-19. Comment on this clone: The antigen remains undetermined.

This CDR3 has 15 amino acids. The V gene lost 2 bases and the J gene lost 2 bases, with 12 bases spanning the gap. Germline values: CDR1 SGHKS, CDR2 YYEKEE (reference sequence). Cultured cells yielded isolated CD4+ T cells after more than nine days. Clones were sequenced by immunoSEQ multiplex PCR, and TCRdb holds only the in-frame ones, with some missing. The sample comprises around 60,000 clones, about 74% of which are singletons, and under 3.5% rests with the top ten. The rearrangement joins TRBV5-5 to TRBJ2-3; tentative D call: TRBD2 (5 bases). This receptor was identified in a human donor who received a COVID-19 vaccine. Source: CD4+ T cells from PBMCs cultured without peptide, taken before COVID-19 vaccination. Here the CDR3 reads CASSLRGFNTDTQYF. The DNA for the CDR3 is TGTGCCAGCAGCTTACGCGGGTTTAACACAGATACGCAGTATTTT.